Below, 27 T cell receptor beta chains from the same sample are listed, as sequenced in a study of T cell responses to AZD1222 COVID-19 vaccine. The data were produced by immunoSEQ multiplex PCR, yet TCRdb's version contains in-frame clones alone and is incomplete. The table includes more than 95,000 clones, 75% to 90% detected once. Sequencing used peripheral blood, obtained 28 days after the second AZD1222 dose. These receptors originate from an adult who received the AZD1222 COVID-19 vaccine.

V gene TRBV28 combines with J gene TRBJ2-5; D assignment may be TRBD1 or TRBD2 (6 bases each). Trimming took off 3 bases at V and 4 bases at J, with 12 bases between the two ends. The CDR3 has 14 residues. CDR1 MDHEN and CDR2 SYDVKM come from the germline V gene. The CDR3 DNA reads TGTGCCAGCAGTTTGTCAGGGGACTCAGAGACCCAGTACTTC. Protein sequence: CASSLSGDSETQYF. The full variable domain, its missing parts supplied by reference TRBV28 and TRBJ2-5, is DVKVTQSSRYLVKRTGEKVFLECVQDMDHENMFWYRQDPGLGLRLIYFSYDVKMKEKGDIPEGYSVSREKKERFSLILESASTNQTSMYLCASSLSGDSETQYFGPGTRLLVL.

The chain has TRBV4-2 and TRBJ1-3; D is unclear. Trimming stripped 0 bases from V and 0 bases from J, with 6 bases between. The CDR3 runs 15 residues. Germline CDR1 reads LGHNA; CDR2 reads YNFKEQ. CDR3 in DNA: TGTGCCAGCAGCCAAGATCGGACCTCTGGAAACACCATATATTTT. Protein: CASSQDRTSGNTIYF.

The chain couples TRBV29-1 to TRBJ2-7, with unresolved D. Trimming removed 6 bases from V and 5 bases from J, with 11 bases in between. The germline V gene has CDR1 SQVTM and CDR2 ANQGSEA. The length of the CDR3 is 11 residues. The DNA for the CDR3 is TGCAGCGTGCAGTCGCATAACGAGCAGTACTTC. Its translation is CSVQSHNEQYF.

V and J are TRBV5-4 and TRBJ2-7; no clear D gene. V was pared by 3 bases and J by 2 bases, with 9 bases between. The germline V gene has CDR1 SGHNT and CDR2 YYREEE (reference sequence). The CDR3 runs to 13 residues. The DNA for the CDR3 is TGTGCCAGCAGCTCCGGCTTAGCCTACGAGCAGTACTTC. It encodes CASSSGLAYEQYF.

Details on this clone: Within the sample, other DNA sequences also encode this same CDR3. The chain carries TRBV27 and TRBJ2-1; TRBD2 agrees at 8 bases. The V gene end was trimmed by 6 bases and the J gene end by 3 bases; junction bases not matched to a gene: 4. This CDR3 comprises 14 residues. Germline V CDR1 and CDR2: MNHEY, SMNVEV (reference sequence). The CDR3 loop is CASSWAGGYNEQFF. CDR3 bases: TGTGCCAGCAGCTGGGCGGGGGGCTACAATGAGCAGTTCTTC.

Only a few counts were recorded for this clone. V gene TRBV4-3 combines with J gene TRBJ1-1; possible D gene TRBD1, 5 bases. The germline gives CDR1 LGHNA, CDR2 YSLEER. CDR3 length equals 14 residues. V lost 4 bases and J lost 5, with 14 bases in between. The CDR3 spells CASSPGGVETEAFF. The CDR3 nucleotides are TGCGCCAGCAGCCCGGGGGGGGTTGAGACTGAAGCTTTCTTT.

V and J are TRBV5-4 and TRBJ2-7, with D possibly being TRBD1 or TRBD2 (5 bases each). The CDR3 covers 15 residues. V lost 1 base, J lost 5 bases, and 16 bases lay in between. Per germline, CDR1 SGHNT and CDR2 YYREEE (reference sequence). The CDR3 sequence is CASSLSPFQGDEQYF. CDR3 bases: TGTGCCAGCAGCTTGTCCCCGTTTCAGGGAGACGAGCAGTACTTC.

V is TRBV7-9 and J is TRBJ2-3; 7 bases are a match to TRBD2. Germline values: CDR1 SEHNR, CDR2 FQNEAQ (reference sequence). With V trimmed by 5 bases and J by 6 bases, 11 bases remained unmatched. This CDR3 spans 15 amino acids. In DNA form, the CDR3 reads TGTGCCAGCAGCCCCCAACTAGCGCAGCAGGATACGCAGTATTTT. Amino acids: CASSPQLAQQDTQYF.

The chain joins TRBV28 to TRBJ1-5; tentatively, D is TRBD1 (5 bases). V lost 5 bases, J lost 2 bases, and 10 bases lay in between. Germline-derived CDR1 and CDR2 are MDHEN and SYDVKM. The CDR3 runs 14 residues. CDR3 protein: CASSPLGGNQPQHF. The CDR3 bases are TGTGCCAGCAGTCCTCTAGGGGGCAATCAGCCCCAGCATTTT.

In nucleotides, the CDR3 is TGTGCCAGCAGCCGGGGGGCAGGGGATGAAAAACTGTTTTTT. This translates into CASSRGAGDEKLFF. This chain links TRBV7-2 with TRBJ1-4; D may be TRBD1 (6 bases). The CDR3 extends over 14 amino acids. Germline loops: CDR1 SGHTA, CDR2 FQGNSA. The ends were cut back, 5 bases at V and 6 bases at J, with 13 bases in the middle.

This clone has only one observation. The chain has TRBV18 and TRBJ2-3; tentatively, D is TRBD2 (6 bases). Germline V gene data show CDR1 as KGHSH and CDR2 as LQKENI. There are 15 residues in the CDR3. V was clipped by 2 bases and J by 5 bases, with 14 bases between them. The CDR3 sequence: CASSPSGAVIDTQYF. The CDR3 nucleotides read TGTGCCAGCTCACCATCGGGAGCCGTTATAGATACGCAGTATTTT.

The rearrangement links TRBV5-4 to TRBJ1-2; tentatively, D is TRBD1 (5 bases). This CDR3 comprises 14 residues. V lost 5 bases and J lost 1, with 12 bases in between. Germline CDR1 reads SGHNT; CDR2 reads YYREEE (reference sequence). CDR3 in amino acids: CASSRDGVNYGYTF. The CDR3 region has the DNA TGTGCCAGCAGTAGGGACGGAGTTAACTATGGCTACACCTTC.

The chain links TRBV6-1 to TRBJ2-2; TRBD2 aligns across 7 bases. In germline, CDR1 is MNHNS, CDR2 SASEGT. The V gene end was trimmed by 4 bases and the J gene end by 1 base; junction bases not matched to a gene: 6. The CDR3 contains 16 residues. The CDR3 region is CASSGRLAKNTGELFF. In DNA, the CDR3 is TGTGCCAGCAGTGGCAGACTAGCCAAGAACACCGGGGAGCTGTTTTTT.

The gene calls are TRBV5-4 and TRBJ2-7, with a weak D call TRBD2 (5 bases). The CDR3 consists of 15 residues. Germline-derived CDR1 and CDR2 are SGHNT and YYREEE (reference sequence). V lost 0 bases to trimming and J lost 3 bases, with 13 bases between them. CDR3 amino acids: CASSLEPSGDYEQYF. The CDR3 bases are TGTGCCAGCAGCTTGGAACCCAGCGGAGACTACGAGCAGTACTTC.

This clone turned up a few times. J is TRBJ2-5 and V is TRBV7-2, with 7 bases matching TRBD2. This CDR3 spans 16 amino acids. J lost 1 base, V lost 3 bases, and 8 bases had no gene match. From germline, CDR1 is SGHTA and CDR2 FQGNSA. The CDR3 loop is CASSFLGGRIQETQYF. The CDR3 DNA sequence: TGTGCCAGCAGCTTCCTCGGCGGGAGAATCCAAGAGACCCAGTACTTC.

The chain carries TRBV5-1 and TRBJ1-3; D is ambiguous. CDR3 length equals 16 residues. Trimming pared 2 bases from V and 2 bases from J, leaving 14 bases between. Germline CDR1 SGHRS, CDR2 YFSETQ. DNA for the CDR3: TGCGCCAGCAGCTTCCGACCCGGGAACCCTGGAAACACCATATATTTT. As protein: CASSFRPGNPGNTIYF.

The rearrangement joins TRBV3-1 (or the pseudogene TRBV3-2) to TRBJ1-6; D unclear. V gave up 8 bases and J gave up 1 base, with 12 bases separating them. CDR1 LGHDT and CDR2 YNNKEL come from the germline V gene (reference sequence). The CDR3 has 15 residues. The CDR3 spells CASSGGRSYNSPLHF. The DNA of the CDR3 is TGTGCCAGCTCAGGAGGAAGGTCCTATAATTCACCCCTCCACTTT.

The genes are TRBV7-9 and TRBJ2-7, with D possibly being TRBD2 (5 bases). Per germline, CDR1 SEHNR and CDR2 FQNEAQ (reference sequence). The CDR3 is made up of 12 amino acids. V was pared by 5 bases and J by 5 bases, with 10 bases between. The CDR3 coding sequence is TGTGCCAGCAGCGCGGGCGGAGACGAGCAGTACTTC. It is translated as CASSAGGDEQYF.

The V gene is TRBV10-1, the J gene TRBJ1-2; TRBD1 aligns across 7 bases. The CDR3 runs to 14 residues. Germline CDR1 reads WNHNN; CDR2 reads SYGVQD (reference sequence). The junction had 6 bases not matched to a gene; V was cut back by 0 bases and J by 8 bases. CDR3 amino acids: CASSESRTGTGYTF. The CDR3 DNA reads TGCGCCAGCAGTGAGTCGCGGACAGGAACCGGCTACACCTTC.

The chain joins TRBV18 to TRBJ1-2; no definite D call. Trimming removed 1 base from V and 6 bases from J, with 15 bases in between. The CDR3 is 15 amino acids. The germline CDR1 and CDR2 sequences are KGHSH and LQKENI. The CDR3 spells CASSPQEANSHGYTF. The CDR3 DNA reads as TGTGCCAGCTCACCACAGGAGGCCAATTCCCATGGCTACACCTTC.

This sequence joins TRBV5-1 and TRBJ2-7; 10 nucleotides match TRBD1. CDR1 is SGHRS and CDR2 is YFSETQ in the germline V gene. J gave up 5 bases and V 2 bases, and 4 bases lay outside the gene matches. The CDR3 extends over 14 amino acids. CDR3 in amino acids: CASSFTTGGDEQYF. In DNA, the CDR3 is TGCGCCAGCAGCTTTACGACAGGGGGCGACGAGCAGTACTTC.

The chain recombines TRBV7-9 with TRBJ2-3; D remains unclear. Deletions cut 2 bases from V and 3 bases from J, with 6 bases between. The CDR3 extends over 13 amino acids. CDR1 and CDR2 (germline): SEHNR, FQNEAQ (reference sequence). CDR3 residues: CASSLPYTDTQYF. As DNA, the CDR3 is TGTGCCAGCAGCTTACCCTATACAGATACGCAGTATTTT.

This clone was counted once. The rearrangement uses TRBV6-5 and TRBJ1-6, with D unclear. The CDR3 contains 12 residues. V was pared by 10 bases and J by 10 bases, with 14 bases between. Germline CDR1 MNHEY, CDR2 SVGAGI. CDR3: CATRALGSPLHF. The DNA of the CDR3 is TGTGCCACCCGGGCCCTCGGGTCACCCCTCCACTTT.

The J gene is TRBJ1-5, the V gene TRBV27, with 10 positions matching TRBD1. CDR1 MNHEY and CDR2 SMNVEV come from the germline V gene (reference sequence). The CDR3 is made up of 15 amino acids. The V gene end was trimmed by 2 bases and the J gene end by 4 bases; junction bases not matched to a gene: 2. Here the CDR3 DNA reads TGTGCCAGCAGTTTACTGGGACAGGGGAATCAGCCCCAGCATTTT. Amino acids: CASSLLGQGNQPQHF.

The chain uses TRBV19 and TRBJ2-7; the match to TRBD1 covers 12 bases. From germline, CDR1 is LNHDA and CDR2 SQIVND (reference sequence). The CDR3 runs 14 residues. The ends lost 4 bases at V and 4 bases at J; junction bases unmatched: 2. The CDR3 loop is CASSRGQGAYEQYF. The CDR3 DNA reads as TGTGCCAGTAGTAGGGGACAGGGGGCATACGAGCAGTACTTC.

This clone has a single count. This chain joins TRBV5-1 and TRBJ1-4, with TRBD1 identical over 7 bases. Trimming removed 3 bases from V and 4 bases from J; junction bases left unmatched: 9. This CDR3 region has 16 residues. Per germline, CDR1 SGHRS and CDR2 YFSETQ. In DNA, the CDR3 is TGCGCCAGCAGCTCCGCGACAGGGTCCAATAATGAAAAACTGTTTTTT. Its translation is CASSSATGSNNEKLFF.

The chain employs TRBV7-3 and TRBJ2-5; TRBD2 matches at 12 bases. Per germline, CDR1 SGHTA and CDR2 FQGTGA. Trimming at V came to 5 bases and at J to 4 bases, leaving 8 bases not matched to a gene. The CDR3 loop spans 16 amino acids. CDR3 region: CASSPGLAGRGETQYF. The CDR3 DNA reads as TGTGCCAGCAGCCCCGGACTAGCGGGGAGAGGAGAGACCCAGTACTTC.